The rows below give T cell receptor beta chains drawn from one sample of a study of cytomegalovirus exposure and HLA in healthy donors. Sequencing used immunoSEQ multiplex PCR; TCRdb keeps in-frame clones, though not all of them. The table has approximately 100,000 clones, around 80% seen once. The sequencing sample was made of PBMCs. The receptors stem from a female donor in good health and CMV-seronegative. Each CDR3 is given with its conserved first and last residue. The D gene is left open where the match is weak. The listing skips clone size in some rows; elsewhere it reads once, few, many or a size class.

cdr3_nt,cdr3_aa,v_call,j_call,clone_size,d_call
TGTGCCAGCAGTGGACAAACCCGAATGAACACTGAAGCTTTCTTT,CASSGQTRMNTEAFF,TRBV6-1,TRBJ1-1,NA,NA
TGCGCCAGCAGCCAAGGCTCCTTTTCGGCCTTACTAAGCACAGATACGCAGTATTTT,CASSQGSFSALLSTDTQYF,TRBV4-1,TRBJ2-3,NA,NA
TGTGCCAGCAGTTACGGGATTGGAACATCGGGGACTGAAGCTTTCTTC,CASSYGIGTSGTEAFF,TRBV6-5,TRBJ1-1,NA,NA
TGTGCCAGCAGCTTAGCAGCCCCCGGGGACACTGAAGCTTTCTTT,CASSLAAPGDTEAFF,TRBV7-8,TRBJ1-1,few,NA
TGTGCCAGCAGGGAGGGGGCTCGGAACACTGAAGCTTTCTTT,CASREGARNTEAFF,TRBV6-4,TRBJ1-1,NA,TRBD1
TGTGCCAGCAGCTTAGTGCGGGGCTCCTACAATGAGCAGTTCTTC,CASSLVRGSYNEQFF,TRBV7-2,TRBJ2-1,NA,NA
TGCGCCAGCAGCACTAGCGGGATCACAGATACGCAGTATTTT,CASSTSGITDTQYF,TRBV5-1,TRBJ2-3,NA,TRBD2
TGTGCCAGCAGACTACAGGGTACCCACGAGCAGTACTTC,CASRLQGTHEQYF,TRBV28,TRBJ2-7,once,NA
TGTGCCAGCAGCTCTTGGGACCCCGGTCAGGGGACGCAGTATTTT,CASSSWDPGQGTQYF,TRBV13,TRBJ2-3,NA,NA
TGTGCCAGCAGCTCTGGCCGGACTAGCGGGGGTACAAACAATGAGCAGTTCTTC,CASSSGRTSGGTNNEQFF,TRBV5-4,TRBJ2-1,NA,TRBD2
TGTGCCAGCAGACAGTGGGACACTGAAGCTTTCTTT,CASRQWDTEAFF,TRBV11-2,TRBJ1-1,once,NA
TGTGCCAGCAGCTTCTCGGGGTCGTTATCTGGGGAGCAGTACTTC,CASSFSGSLSGEQYF,TRBV7-2,TRBJ2-7,NA,NA
TGTGCCAGCAGACTAGCGGGGGGGAAGGAGGGTCACATTCAGTACTTC,CASRLAGGKEGHIQYF,TRBV7-2,TRBJ2-4,NA,TRBD2
TGTGCCAGCAGTTTGCCGGGGGGAGAGGACAATGAGCAGTTCTTC,CASSLPGGEDNEQFF,TRBV27,TRBJ2-1,few,TRBD2
TGTGCCAGCAGCTTAGTATCCGGTGATGAGACCCAGTACTTC,CASSLVSGDETQYF,TRBV13,TRBJ2-5,NA,NA
TGTGCCAGCAGCGTAGACCCTAGCGGGGGGATTTCGGAGACCCAGTACTTC,CASSVDPSGGISETQYF,TRBV9,TRBJ2-5,NA,TRBD2
TGCGCCAGCAGTGAACAGACCTACCAAGAGACCCAGTACTTC,CASSEQTYQETQYF,TRBV10-2,TRBJ2-5,NA,NA
TGTGCCAGCAGGCCCCCGGGACACTTAACCGGGGAGCTGTTTTTT,CASRPPGHLTGELFF,TRBV7-9,TRBJ2-2,many,NA
TGTGCCTGGGAGTCCGGTTCAGGAAACACCATATATTTT,CAWESGSGNTIYF,TRBV30,TRBJ1-3,NA,NA
TGTGCCAGCAGTGGCGACTACTTTATCACAGATACGCAGTATTTT,CASSGDYFITDTQYF,TRBV27,TRBJ2-3,once,NA
TGTGCCAGCTCACCTTCGGACACCCGCGGGGAGTTCTTC,CASSPSDTRGEFF,TRBV18,TRBJ2-1,NA,NA
TGTGCCTGGAGTGTATTCGGGGGAAGTGAAGCTTTCTTT,CAWSVFGGSEAFF,TRBV30,TRBJ1-1,NA,NA
TGTGCCAGCAGCTTGGCACCGGACGAGCAGTACTTC,CASSLAPDEQYF,TRBV5-4,TRBJ2-7,NA,NA
TGTTCCAGCAGCAATGCTAGTGGCTACACCTTC,CSSSNASGYTF,TRBV7-9,TRBJ1-2,NA,NA
TGTGCCACCAGCAGAAGATGGACTGGCACAGATACGCAGTATTTT,CATSRRWTGTDTQYF,TRBV15,TRBJ2-3,NA,NA